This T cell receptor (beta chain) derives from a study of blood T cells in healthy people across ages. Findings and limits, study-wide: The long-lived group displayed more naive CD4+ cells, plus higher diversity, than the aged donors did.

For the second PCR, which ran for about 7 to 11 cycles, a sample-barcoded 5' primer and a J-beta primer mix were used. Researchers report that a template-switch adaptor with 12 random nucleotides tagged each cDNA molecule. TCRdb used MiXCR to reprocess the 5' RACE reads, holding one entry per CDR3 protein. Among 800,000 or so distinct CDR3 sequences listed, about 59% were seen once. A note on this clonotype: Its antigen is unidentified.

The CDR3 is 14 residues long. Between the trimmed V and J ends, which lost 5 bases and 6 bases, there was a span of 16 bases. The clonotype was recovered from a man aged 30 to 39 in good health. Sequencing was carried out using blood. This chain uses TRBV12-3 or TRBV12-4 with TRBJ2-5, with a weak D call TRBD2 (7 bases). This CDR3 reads CASSQGRGAKTQYF. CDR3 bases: TGTGCCAGCAGTCAAGGACGGGGGGCTAAGACCCAGTACTTC.